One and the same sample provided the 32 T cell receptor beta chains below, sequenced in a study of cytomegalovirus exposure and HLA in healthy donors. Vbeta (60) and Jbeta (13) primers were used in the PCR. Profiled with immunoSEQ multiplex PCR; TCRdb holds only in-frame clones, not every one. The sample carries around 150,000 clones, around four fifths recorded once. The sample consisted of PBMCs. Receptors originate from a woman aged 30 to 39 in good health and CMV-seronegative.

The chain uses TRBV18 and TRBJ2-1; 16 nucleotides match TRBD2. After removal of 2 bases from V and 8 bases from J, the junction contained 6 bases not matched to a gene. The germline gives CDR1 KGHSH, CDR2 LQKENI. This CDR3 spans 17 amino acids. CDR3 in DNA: TGTGCCAGCTCACCAATTGGGACTAGCGGGGGGGCTTATGAGCAGTTCTTC. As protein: CASSPIGTSGGAYEQFF.

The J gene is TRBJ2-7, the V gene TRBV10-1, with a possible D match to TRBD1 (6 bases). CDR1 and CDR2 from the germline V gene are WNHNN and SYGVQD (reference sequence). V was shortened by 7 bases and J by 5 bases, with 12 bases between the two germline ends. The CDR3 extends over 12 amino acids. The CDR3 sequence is CASTGHRHEQYF. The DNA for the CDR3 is TGCGCCAGCACGGGACATCGCCACGAGCAGTACTTC.

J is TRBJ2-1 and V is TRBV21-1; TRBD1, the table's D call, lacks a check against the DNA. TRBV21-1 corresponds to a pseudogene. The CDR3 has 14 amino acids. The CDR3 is CAGANGVPYNEQFF. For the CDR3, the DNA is TGTGCCGGGGCCAATGGGGTCCCCTACAATGAGCAGTTCTTC.

The CDR3 nucleotides read TGTGCCAGCAGGGGGGTCGGGACATTGAACACTGAAGCTTTCTTT. Residues: CASRGVGTLNTEAFF. V usage is TRBV5-5 and J usage is TRBJ1-1, with a weak D call TRBD1 (6 bases). CDR1 and CDR2 from the germline V gene are SGHKS and YYEKEE (reference sequence). The CDR3 has 15 amino acids. The V end was cut by 5 bases, the J end by 0 bases, with 14 bases between. Looking up the rest from reference TRBV5-5 and TRBJ1-1 gives the full variable domain: DAGVTQSPTHLIKTRGQQVTLRCSPISGHKSVSWYQQVLGQGPQFIFQYYEKEERGRGNFPDRFSARQFPNYSSELNVNALLLGDSALYLCASRGVGTLNTEAFFGQGTRLTVV.

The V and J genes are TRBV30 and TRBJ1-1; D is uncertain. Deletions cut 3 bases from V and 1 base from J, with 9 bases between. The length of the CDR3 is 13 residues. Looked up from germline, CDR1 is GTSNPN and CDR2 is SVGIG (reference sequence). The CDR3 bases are TGTGCCTGGAGCGCAAACAAGAACACTGAAGCTTTCTTT. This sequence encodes CAWSANKNTEAFF.

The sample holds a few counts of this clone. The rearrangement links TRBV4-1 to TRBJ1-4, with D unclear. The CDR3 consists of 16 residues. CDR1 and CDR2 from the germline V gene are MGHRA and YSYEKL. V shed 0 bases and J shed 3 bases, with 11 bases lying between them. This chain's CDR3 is CASSQESWLSNEKLFF. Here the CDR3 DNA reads TGCGCCAGCAGCCAAGAGTCCTGGCTCTCTAATGAAAAACTGTTTTTT.

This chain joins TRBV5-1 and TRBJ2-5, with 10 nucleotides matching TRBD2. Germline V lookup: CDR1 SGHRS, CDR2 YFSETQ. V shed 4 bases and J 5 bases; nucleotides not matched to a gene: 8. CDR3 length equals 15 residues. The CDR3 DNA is TGCGCCAGCAGCGGCAGCGGGGGGGCGGAGGAGACCCAGTACTTC. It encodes CASSGSGGAEETQYF.

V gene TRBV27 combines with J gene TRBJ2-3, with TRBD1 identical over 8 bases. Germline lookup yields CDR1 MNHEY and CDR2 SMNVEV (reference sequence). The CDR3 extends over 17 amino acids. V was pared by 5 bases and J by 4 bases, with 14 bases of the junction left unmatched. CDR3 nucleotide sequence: TGTGCCAGCAGTCCGGGACAGGAGATGATATCTGCAGATACGCAGTATTTT. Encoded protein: CASSPGQEMISADTQYF.

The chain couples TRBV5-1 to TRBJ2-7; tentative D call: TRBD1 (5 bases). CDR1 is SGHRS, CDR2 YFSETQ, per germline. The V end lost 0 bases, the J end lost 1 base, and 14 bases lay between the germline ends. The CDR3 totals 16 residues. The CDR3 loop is CASSLALVAGSYEQYF. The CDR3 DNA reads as TGCGCCAGCAGCTTGGCCTTAGTGGCAGGGTCCTACGAGCAGTACTTC.

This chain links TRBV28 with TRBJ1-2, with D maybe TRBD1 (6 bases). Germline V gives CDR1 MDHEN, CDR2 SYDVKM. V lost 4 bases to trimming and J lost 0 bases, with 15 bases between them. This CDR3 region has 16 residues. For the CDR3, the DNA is TGTGCCAGCAGTTCCGAAGGACAGCCAGCTAACTATGGCTACACCTTC. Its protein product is CASSSEGQPANYGYTF.

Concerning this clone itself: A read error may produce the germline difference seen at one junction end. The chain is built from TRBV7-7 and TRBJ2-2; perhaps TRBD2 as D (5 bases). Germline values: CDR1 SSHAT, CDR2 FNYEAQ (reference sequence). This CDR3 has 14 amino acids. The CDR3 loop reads CASSSGSNTGELFF. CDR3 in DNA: TGTGCTAGCAGCTCGGGATCGAACACCGGGGAGCTGTTTTTT.

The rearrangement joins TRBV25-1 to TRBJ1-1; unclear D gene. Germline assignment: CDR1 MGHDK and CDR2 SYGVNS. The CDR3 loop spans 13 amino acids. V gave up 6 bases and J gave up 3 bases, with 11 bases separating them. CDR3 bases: TGTGCCAGCAGGAGGCTTTTCCACACTGAAGCTTTCTTT. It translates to CASRRLFHTEAFF.

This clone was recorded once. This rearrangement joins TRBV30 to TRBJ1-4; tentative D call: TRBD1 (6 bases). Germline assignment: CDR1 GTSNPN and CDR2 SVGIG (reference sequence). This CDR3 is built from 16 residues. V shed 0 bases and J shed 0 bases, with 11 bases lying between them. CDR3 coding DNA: TGTGCCTGGAGTGTCGGGGGGCCTGCAACTAATGAAAAACTGTTTTTT. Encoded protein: CAWSVGGPATNEKLFF.

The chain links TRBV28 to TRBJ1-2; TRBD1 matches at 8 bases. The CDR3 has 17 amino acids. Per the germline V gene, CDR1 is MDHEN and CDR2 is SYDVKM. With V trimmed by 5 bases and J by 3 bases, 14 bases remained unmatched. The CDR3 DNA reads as TGTGCCAGCAGTGGTCTTAGGACAGGGTTTATGTACTATGGCTACACCTTC. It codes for CASSGLRTGFMYYGYTF.

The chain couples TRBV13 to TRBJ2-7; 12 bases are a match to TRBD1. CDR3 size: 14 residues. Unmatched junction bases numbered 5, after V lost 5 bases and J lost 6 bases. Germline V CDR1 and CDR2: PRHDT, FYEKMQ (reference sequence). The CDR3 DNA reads TGTGCCAGCAGCGAGGGACAGGGGGCCGTCGAGCAGTACTTC. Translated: CASSEGQGAVEQYF.

The CDR3 DNA follows: TGTGCCAGCAGCTTAGGAGGGGGGGAGTACAATGAGCAGTTCTTC. It encodes CASSLGGGEYNEQFF. The V gene is TRBV5-4, the J gene TRBJ2-1; a possible D gene is TRBD2 (7 bases). In germline, CDR1 is SGHNT, CDR2 YYREEE (reference sequence). The V and J ends lost 2 bases and 4 bases respectively, with 13 bases between them. The CDR3 length is 15 residues.

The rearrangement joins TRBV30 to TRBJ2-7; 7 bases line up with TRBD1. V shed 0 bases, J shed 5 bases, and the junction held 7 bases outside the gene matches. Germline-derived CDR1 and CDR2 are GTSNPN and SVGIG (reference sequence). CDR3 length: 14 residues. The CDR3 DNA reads TGTGCCTGGAGTGTCCGACAGGGTAAAGACGAGCAGTACTTC. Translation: CAWSVRQGKDEQYF.

CDR3 loop: CASSLLGQEGDTQYF. Here the CDR3 DNA reads TGTGCCAGCAGCTTATTGGGACAGGAAGGGGATACGCAGTATTTT. The chain is built from TRBV7-3 and TRBJ2-3; 8 nucleotides match TRBD1. The junction had 7 bases not matched to a gene; V was cut back by 2 bases and J by 6 bases. The CDR3 spans 15 residues. Germline CDR1 and CDR2: SGHTA and FQGTGA.

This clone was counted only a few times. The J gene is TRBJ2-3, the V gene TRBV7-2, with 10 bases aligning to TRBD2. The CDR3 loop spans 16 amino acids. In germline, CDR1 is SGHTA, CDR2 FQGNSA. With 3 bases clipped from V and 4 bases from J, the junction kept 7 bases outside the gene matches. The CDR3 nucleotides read TGTGCCAGCAGCTTCTGGGATAGCGGGGGGTCAGATACGCAGTATTTT. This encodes CASSFWDSGGSDTQYF.

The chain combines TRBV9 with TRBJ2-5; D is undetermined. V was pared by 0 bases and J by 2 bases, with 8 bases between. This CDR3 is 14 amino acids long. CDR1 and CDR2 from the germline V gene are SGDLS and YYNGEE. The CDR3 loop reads CASSVAGSQETQYF. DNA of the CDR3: TGTGCCAGCAGCGTAGCTGGCAGTCAAGAGACCCAGTACTTC.

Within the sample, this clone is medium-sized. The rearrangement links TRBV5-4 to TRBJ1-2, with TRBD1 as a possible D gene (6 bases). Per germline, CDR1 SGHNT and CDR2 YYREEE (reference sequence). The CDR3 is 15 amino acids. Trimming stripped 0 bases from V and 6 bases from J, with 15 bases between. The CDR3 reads CASSLAKQGWNGYTF. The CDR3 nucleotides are TGTGCCAGCAGCTTGGCCAAACAGGGATGGAATGGCTACACCTTC. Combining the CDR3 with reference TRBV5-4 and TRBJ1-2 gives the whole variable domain ETGVTQSPTHLIKTRGQQVTLRCSSQSGHNTVSWYQQALGQGPQFIFQYYREEENGRGNFPPRFSGLQFPNYSSELNVNALELDDSALYLCASSLAKQGWNGYTFGSGTRLTVV.

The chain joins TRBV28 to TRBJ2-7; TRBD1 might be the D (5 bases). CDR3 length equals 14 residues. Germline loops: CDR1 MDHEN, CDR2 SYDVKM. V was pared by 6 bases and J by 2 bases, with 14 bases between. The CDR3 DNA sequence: TGTGCCAGCAGAGATCAGGGTAGACCCTACGAGCAGTACTTC. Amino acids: CASRDQGRPYEQYF.

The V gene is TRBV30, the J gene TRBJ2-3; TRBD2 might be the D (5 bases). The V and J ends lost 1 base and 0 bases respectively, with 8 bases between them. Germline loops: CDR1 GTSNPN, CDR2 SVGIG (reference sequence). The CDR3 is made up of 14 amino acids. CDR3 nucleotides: TGTGCCTGGAGTGAGGGCGGGAGCACAGATACGCAGTATTTT. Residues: CAWSEGGSTDTQYF.

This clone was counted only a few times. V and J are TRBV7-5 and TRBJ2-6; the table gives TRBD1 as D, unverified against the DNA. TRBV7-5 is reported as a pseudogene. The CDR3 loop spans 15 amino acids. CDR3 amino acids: CVRSDRDSGANGLTF. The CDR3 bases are TGTGTCAGAAGCGATCGAGATTCTGGGGCCAACGGCCTGACTTTC.

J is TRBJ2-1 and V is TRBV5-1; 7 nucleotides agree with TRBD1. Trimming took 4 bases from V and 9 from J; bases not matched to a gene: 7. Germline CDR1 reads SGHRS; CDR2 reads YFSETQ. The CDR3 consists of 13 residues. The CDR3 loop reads CASSEPQGLEQFF. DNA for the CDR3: TGCGCCAGCAGCGAACCACAGGGGCTTGAGCAGTTCTTC.

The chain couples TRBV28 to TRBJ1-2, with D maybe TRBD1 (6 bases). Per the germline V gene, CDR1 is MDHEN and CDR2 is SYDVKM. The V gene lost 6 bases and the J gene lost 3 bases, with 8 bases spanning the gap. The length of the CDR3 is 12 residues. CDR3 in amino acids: CASRTGYYGYTF. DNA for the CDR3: TGTGCCAGCAGGACAGGCTACTATGGCTACACCTTC.

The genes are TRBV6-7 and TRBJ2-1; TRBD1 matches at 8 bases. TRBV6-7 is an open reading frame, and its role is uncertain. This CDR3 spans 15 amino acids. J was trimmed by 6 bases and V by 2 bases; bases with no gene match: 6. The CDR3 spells CASSYLGQGSNEQFF. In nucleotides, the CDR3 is TGTGCCAGCAGTTACCTCGGACAGGGTAGCAATGAGCAGTTCTTC.

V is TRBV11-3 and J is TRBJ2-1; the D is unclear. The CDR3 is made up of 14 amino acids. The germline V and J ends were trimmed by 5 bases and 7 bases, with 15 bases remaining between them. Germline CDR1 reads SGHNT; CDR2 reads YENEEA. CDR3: CASSERRGVNEQFF. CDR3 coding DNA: TGTGCCAGCAGCGAGCGCCGTGGTGTGAATGAGCAGTTCTTC. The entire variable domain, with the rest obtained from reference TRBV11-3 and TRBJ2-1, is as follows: EAGVVQSPRYKIIEKKQPVAFWCNPISGHNTLYWYLQNLGQGPELLIRYENEEAVDDSQLPKDRFSAERLKGVDSTLKIQPAELGDSAVYLCASSERRGVNEQFFGPGTRLTVL.

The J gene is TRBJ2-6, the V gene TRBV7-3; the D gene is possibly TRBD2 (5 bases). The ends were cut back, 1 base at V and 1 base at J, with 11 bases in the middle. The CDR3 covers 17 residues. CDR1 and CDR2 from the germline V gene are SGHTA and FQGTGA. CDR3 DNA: TGTGCCAGCAGCTTAAACGGTGCGGGTTCTGGGGCCAACGTCCTGACTTTC. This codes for CASSLNGAGSGANVLTF.

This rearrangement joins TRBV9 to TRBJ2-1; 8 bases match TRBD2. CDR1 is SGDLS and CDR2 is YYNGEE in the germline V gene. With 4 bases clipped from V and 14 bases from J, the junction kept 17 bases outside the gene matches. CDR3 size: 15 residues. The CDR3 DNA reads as TGTGCCAGCAGCCCCAGAGGGGTTAGCGGGGCTGGCAAGTTCTTC. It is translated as CASSPRGVSGAGKFF.

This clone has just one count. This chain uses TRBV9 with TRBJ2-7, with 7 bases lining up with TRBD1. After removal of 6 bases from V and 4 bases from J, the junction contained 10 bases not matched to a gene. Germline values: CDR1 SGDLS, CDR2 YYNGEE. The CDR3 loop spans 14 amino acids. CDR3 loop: CASNRQGQDYEQYF. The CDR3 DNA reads TGTGCCAGCAACCGACAGGGTCAAGATTACGAGCAGTACTTC. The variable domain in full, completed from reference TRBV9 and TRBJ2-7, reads DSGVTQTPKHLITATGQRVTLRCSPRSGDLSVYWYQQSLDQGLQFLIQYYNGEERAKGNILERFSAQQFPDLHSELNLSSLELGDSALYFCASNRQGQDYEQYFGPGTRLTVT.

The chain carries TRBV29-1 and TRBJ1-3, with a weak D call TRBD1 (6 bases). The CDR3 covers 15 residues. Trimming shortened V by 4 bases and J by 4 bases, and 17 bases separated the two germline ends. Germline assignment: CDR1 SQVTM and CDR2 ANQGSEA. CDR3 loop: CSVGGSGTLGNTIYF. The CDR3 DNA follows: TGCAGCGTTGGAGGGTCTGGGACACTGGGAAACACCATATATTTT.